These 7 T cell receptor beta chains were all obtained from the same sample, sequenced in a study of shared clonotypes between healthy human individuals. The repertoire was sequenced with immunoSEQ multiplex PCR; TCRdb's copy has only in-frame clones and lacks some. The table lists 2 million to 3 million clones, more than 80% of them singletons. Source material: naive CD4+ T cells sorted from blood. The subset is: CD45RA+ positively selected. These receptors came from a man younger than 35 in good health.

The V and J genes are TRBV25-1 and TRBJ1-3, with 8 bases aligning to TRBD1. Germline V gene data show CDR1 as MGHDK and CDR2 as SYGVNS. The CDR3 contains 14 residues. V was clipped by 8 bases and J by 2 bases; unmatched bases: 5. The CDR3 spells CASGWTGTGNTIYF. The CDR3 DNA is TGTGCCAGCGGCTGGACAGGGACTGGAAACACCATATATTTT.

The chain is built from TRBV5-1 and TRBJ2-7; the match to TRBD2 covers 8 bases. The CDR3 extends over 15 amino acids. Germline lookup yields CDR1 SGHRS and CDR2 YFSETQ. J gave up 4 bases and V 0 bases, and 6 bases lay outside the gene matches. The CDR3 coding sequence is TGCGCCAGCAGCTTGGCCAGCGGGAGAGGTTACGAGCAGTACTTC. As protein: CASSLASGRGYEQYF.

This rearrangement joins TRBV6-6 to TRBJ1-4; 11 nucleotides agree with TRBD1. This CDR3 is 16 amino acids long. V lost 0 bases and J lost 10; bases outside the gene matches: 7. The V gene's germline CDR1 is MNHNY and CDR2 SVGAGI (reference sequence). The DNA of the CDR3 is TGTGCCAGCAGTTACTCGTCCGGGACAGGGGGACGAAAACTGTTTTTT. Encoded protein: CASSYSSGTGGRKLFF.

The chain recombines TRBV11-2 with TRBJ1-1; 7 bases are a match to TRBD1. The CDR3 spans 14 residues. J lost 1 base, V lost 6 bases, and 5 bases had no gene match. Germline CDR1 SGHAT, CDR2 FQNNGV. The CDR3 bases are TGTGCCAGCAGGGACAGGAATGGGAACACTGAAGCTTTCTTT. Its protein is CASRDRNGNTEAFF.

The gene calls are TRBV7-2 and TRBJ1-1, with D perhaps TRBD1 (5 bases). CDR1 is SGHTA, CDR2 FQGNSA, per germline. The length of the CDR3 is 15 residues. V gave up 1 base and J gave up 3 bases, with 12 bases separating them. In DNA form, the CDR3 reads TGTGCCAGCAGCTTAGAAGCAGGGTCGGACACTGAAGCTTTCTTT. Translated: CASSLEAGSDTEAFF.

V and J are TRBV6-5 and TRBJ1-1; the match to TRBD1 covers 7 bases. The germline gives CDR1 MNHEY, CDR2 SVGAGI. The trim removed 7 bases at V and 1 base at J, leaving 3 bases unmatched. The CDR3 has 13 amino acids. This CDR3 is CASNKGANTEAFF. CDR3 DNA: TGTGCCAGCAATAAGGGGGCGAACACTGAAGCTTTCTTT.

V gene TRBV27 combines with J gene TRBJ2-1; 9 positions match TRBD1. J lost 9 bases, V lost 8 bases, and 2 bases had no gene match. CDR1 MNHEY and CDR2 SMNVEV come from the germline V gene (reference sequence). This CDR3 contains 11 residues. CDR3 nucleotide sequence: TGTGCCAGCCTGGACAGGGGTGAGCAGTTCTTC. Translating it yields CASLDRGEQFF.